This section outlines one T cell receptor (beta chain) sequence together with its context. Isolated RNA was reverse transcribed in full, so expressed TCRB transcripts were sequenced. Produced via immunoSEQ multiplex PCR; TCRdb's table is partial and in-frame only. The sample shows 350,000 or so clones, around a fifth of them seen only once. With V trimmed by 1 base and J by 10 bases, 7 bases remained unmatched. The CDR3 has 15 amino acids. The V gene's germline CDR1 is LNHNV and CDR2 YYDKDF (reference sequence). This record comes from a study of beta chain features in type 1 diabetes. The source of this sequence is a woman aged 18-29 years in good health. This rearrangement joins TRBV15 to TRBJ1-6; TRBD1 aligns across 7 bases. The sample consisted of naive CD4+ T cells from blood. CDR3 loop: CATSRAGQAWSPLHF. The CDR3 bases are TGTGCCACCAGCAGAGCCGGACAGGCTTGGTCACCCCTCCACTTT.